One and the same sample provided the 21 T cell receptor beta chains below, sequenced in a study of T cells in Graves' hyperthyroidism and ophthalmopathy. Authors of the study amplified TCR beta CDR3 regions from RNA transcripts. The primer set for the first-round RT-PCR of the TCR CDR3 was HTBI. TCRdb passed the multiplex PCR reads through MiXCR, listing each CDR3 protein once. The data hold under 500,000 distinct CDR3 sequences, with 11% to 15% observed a single time. The sample was blood. These TCRs come from a man aged 50-59 years with Graves' ophthalmopathy.

This clonotype was recorded at least ten times. One end of the junction does not line up with germline, which may come from a read error. The rearrangement joins TRBV11-2 to TRBJ2-5; D might be TRBD1 or TRBD2, each matching 5 bases. The length of the CDR3 is 12 residues. Germline assignment: CDR1 SGHAT and CDR2 FQNNGV. The CDR3 region is CASSLEGETQYF. The CDR3 coding sequence is TGTGCCAGCAGCCTAGAGGGGGAGACCCAGTACTTC.

The rearrangement links TRBV9 to TRBJ2-1; 11 bases fit TRBD1. With V trimmed by 0 bases and J by 4 bases, 3 bases remained unmatched. Germline assignment: CDR1 SGDLS and CDR2 YYNGEE. The CDR3 runs 16 residues. The chain's CDR3 is CASSVGGDRGYNEQFF. In DNA form, the CDR3 reads TGTGCCAGCAGCGTAGGAGGGGACAGGGGGTACAATGAGCAGTTCTTC.

Many counts were recorded for this clonotype. The chain combines TRBV6-1 with TRBJ2-7, with 12 bases matching TRBD2. Germline CDR1 and CDR2: MNHNS and SASEGT. The CDR3 has 15 residues. J gave up 4 bases and V 6 bases, and 7 bases lay outside the gene matches. The CDR3 bases are TGTGCCAGCAGAGCCCGACTAGCGGGAGTTTACGAGCAGTACTTC. Its translation is CASRARLAGVYEQYF.

The rearrangement links TRBV14 to TRBJ1-6; 8 positions agree with TRBD1. J was trimmed by 12 bases and V by 4 bases; bases with no gene match: 5. There are 13 residues in the CDR3. The germline V gene has CDR1 SGHDN and CDR2 FVKESK. In DNA, the CDR3 is TGTGCCAGCAGCCCGGACAGGGTTGTACCCCTCCACTTT. This sequence encodes CASSPDRVVPLHF.

This clonotype has a count of ten or more. The gene calls are TRBV12-3 or TRBV12-4 and TRBJ2-3, with D perhaps matching TRBD2 (7 bases). Trimming stripped 5 bases from V and 6 bases from J, with 21 bases between. The CDR3 loop spans 16 amino acids. The CDR3 nucleotides read TGTGCCAGCAGTCCCTCTGGGGGGGGGCGCGTCGATACGCAGTATTTT. Translation gives CASSPSGGGRVDTQYF.

This clonotype occurred many times. The J gene is TRBJ2-2, the V gene TRBV9; D is undetermined. Germline CDR1 is SGDLS and CDR2 is YYNGEE. V lost 4 bases and J lost 4, with 17 bases in between. There are 16 residues in the CDR3. DNA for the CDR3: TGTGCCAGCAGCCTAGACTCTGGCAAGCTCACCGGGGAGCTGTTTTTT. Translation: CASSLDSGKLTGELFF. Looking up the rest from reference TRBV9 and TRBJ2-2 gives the full variable domain: DSGVTQTPKHLITATGQRVTLRCSPRSGDLSVYWYQQSLDQGLQFLIQYYNGEERAKGNILERFSAQQFPDLHSELNLSSLELGDSALYFCASSLDSGKLTGELFFGEGSRLTVL.

This clonotype was seen many times. The chain has TRBV6-1 and TRBJ2-7; D is undetermined. The germline V gene encodes CDR1 MNHNS and CDR2 SASEGT. V was cut by 2 bases and J by 2 bases, with 13 bases left in between. This CDR3 comprises 15 residues. The CDR3 coding sequence is TGTGCCAGCAGTGAAAGGTCTGCCGCCGCCTACGAGCAGTACTTC. As protein: CASSERSAAAYEQYF.

The chain couples TRBV5-6 to TRBJ1-1; unclear D gene. This CDR3 is built from 15 residues. V lost 1 base, J lost 0 bases, and 10 bases lay in between. Germline lookup yields CDR1 SGHDT and CDR2 YYEEEE. The CDR3 nucleotides are TGTGCCAGCAGCTTGTCGGCCAAACTGAACACTGAAGCTTTCTTT. Protein product: CASSLSAKLNTEAFF.

The V call is TRBV28, the J call TRBJ2-5; 9 nucleotides match TRBD1. The CDR3 covers 17 residues. Germline V gives CDR1 MDHEN, CDR2 SYDVKM. Trimming removed 4 bases from V and 5 bases from J; junction bases left unmatched: 14. Here the CDR3 DNA reads TGTGCCAGCAGTTCGGGGGGACAGGGCGGGACCGTGGAGACCCAGTACTTC. Protein: CASSSGGQGGTVETQYF.

This clonotype occurred many times. This rearrangement joins TRBV9 to TRBJ2-3, with 9 positions matching TRBD2. This CDR3 is 18 amino acids long. Losses at the gene ends were 3 bases for V and 1 base for J; bases not matched to a gene: 12. The V gene's germline CDR1 is SGDLS and CDR2 YYNGEE. The DNA for the CDR3 is TGTGCCAGCAGCGCAACTAGCGGGCGAGCCCTTGGCACAGATACGCAGTATTTT. The encoded protein is CASSATSGRALGTDTQYF.

A word on this clonotype: Being one base from a much bigger clone, this may be a read error. The DNA for the CDR3 is TGTGCCAGCAGTTCGAGACGGGGATCTAACTATGGCTACACCTTC. This gives the protein CASSSRRGSNYGYTF. V and J are TRBV6-2 or TRBV6-3 and TRBJ1-2; no clear D gene. This CDR3 has 15 amino acids. Trimming took off 4 bases at V and 0 bases at J, with 12 bases between the two ends. Germline CDR1 MNHEY, CDR2 SVGEGT.

The rearrangement uses TRBV19 and TRBJ2-1, with unresolved D. The V end lost 7 bases, the J end lost 6 bases, and 13 bases lay between the germline ends. The CDR3 covers 13 residues. Germline assignment: CDR1 LNHDA and CDR2 SQIVND (reference sequence). CDR3 coding DNA: TGTGCCAGTAAGACCGGAATCTTCAATGAGCAGTTCTTC. Encoded protein: CASKTGIFNEQFF.

This clonotype was seen many times. The rearrangement uses TRBV13 and TRBJ1-2; 8 bases line up with TRBD1. Germline V gives CDR1 PRHDT, CDR2 FYEKMQ (reference sequence). The length of the CDR3 is 16 residues. With 4 bases clipped from V and 0 bases from J, the junction kept 7 bases outside the gene matches. Here the CDR3 DNA reads TGTGCCAGCAGCTCCCGACAGGGGTCAGCTAACTATGGCTACACCTTC. Its translation is CASSSRQGSANYGYTF.

There are many counts of this clonotype. This chain uses TRBV12-3 or TRBV12-4 with TRBJ1-5, with D hard to call. The V and J ends lost 8 bases and 2 bases respectively, with 10 bases between them. This CDR3 contains 13 residues. Written as DNA, the CDR3 is TGTGCCAGCTCACCGGACGGCAATCAGCCCCAGCATTTT. Protein product: CASSPDGNQPQHF.

This clonotype was picked up a small number of times. The chain links TRBV12-3 or TRBV12-4 to TRBJ2-1; TRBD2 matches at 8 bases. CDR3 size: 18 residues. V was pared by 6 bases and J by 4 bases, with 17 bases of the junction left unmatched. Written as DNA, the CDR3 is TGTGCCAGCAGCCATTTACTAGCGGAGGGAGGTCCTTACAATGAGCAGTTCTTC. Residues: CASSHLLAEGGPYNEQFF.

This clonotype was picked up many times. CDR3 protein: CAWSGGQSYNEQFF. The CDR3 DNA is TGTGCCTGGAGCGGGGGACAATCCTACAATGAGCAGTTCTTC. The chain uses TRBV30 and TRBJ2-1, with D perhaps TRBD1 or TRBD2 (6 bases each). Looked up from germline, CDR1 is GTSNPN and CDR2 is SVGIG (reference sequence). V was pared by 3 bases and J by 1 base, with 10 bases between. CDR3 size: 14 residues.

This rearrangement joins TRBV12-3 or TRBV12-4 to TRBJ1-1; 7 bases are a match to TRBD1. The length of the CDR3 is 12 residues. V lost 6 bases to trimming and J lost 14 bases; unmatched junction nucleotides: 12. CDR3 nucleotide sequence: TGTGCCAGCAGCCTACTCGACAGGGTTTTCTTCTTT. This gives the protein CASSLLDRVFFF.

V is TRBV11-3 and J is TRBJ2-5; TRBD2 matches 7 bases. Unmatched junction bases numbered 2, after V lost 4 bases and J lost 3 bases. The V gene's germline CDR1 is SGHNT and CDR2 YENEEA. The CDR3 has 13 residues. In DNA form, the CDR3 reads TGTGCCAGCAGCTCCAGCGGGAAAGAGACCCAGTACTTC. Translated: CASSSSGKETQYF.

On this clonotype: A much larger clone lies a single base off, so this may be a read error. V gene TRBV5-1 combines with J gene TRBJ2-5, with 7 bases matching TRBD2. The germline CDR1 and CDR2 sequences are SGHRS and YFSETQ. The V segment lost 0 bases and the J segment 2 bases; nucleotides outside the gene matches: 7. CDR3 length equals 16 residues. CDR3 residues: CASSLAPSLAQETQYF. For the CDR3, the DNA is TGCGCCAGCAGCTTGGCCCCTTCACTAGCGCAAGAGACCCAGTACTTC.

In this sample, this clonotype turned up a few times. The genes are TRBV5-1 and TRBJ2-5, with D perhaps matching TRBD1 or TRBD2 (5 bases each). The V and J ends lost 4 bases and 1 base respectively, with 11 bases between them. The length of the CDR3 is 14 residues. Germline loops: CDR1 SGHRS, CDR2 YFSETQ. This chain's CDR3 is CASSKGRSQETQYF. CDR3 bases: TGCGCCAGCAGCAAGGGACGATCCCAAGAGACCCAGTACTTC. Variable domain in full (rest from reference TRBV5-1 and TRBJ2-5): KAGVTQTPRYLIKTRGQQVTLSCSPISGHRSVSWYQQTPGQGLQFLFEYFSETQRNKGNFPGRFSGRQFSNSRSEMNVSTLELGDSALYLCASSKGRSQETQYFGPGTRLLVL.

The table lists this clonotype with a few counts. V usage is TRBV29-1 and J usage is TRBJ1-2; 7 bases align to TRBD1. V trimming: 0 bases; J trimming: 7 bases; junction bases outside the gene matches: 5. This CDR3 has 13 amino acids. Germline V gene sequence: CDR1 SQVTM, CDR2 ANQGSEA. The DNA for the CDR3 is TGCAGCGTTGAAGAGCCTAACAGGGGTGGCTACACCTTC. This translates into CSVEEPNRGGYTF.